The TCR beta chain described here comes from a study of blood T cells in healthy people across ages. Turning to the study itself: Capture via template switching afforded approximately one barcoded beta molecule per two T cells.

Researchers collected around 10 milliliters of peripheral blood from every single donor. This CDR3 has 12 amino acids. Germline V gene data show CDR1 as SQVTM and CDR2 as ANQGSEA. V was clipped by 4 bases and J by 8 bases, with 14 bases between them. The authors ran a second PCR of 7 to 11 cycles using a sample-barcoded 5' primer and a J-beta primer mix. TCRdb ran MiXCR on the 5' RACE reads and lists one entry per CDR3 protein. The sample records around 990,000 distinct CDR3 sequences, 35% to 40% being singletons. Sequenced material: blood. The chain has TRBV29-1 and TRBJ1-2, with a weak D call TRBD1 (5 bases). The clonotype was recovered from a man aged 18-30 years in good health. Written as DNA, the CDR3 is TGCAGCGTTGGTGGCGAGGGACGGGGCTACACCTTC. It is translated as CSVGGEGRGYTF.